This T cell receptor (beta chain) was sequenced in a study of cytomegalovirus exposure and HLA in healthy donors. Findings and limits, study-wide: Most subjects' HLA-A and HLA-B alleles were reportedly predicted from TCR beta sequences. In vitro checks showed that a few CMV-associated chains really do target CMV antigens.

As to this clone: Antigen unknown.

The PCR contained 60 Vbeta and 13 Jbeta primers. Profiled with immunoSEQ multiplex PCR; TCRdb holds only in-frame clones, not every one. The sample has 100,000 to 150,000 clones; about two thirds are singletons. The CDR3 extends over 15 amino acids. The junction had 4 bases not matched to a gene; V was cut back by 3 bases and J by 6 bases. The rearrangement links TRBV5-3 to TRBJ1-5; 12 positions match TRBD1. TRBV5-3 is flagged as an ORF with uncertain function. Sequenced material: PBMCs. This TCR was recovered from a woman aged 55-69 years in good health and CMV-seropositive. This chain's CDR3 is CARSCGTGGVQPQHF. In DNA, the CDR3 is TGTGCCAGAAGCTGTGGGACAGGGGGCGTTCAGCCCCAGCATTTT.